The next 15 T cell receptor beta chains were all read from a single sample in a study of tissue T cells after allogeneic stem cell transplantation. The method was immunoSEQ multiplex PCR; TCRdb's version includes in-frame clones alone and lacks a portion of them. The sample lists just over 9,500 clones; around 62% were seen once. Sequenced material: tissue from the ileum, taken at autopsy. The source is a woman between 18 and 49 years old with breast cancer.

J is TRBJ1-6 and V is TRBV3-1 (or the pseudogene TRBV3-2); no definite D call. The length of the CDR3 is 16 residues. V was trimmed by 0 bases and J by 4 bases, leaving 10 bases between them. Per the germline V gene, CDR1 is LGHDT and CDR2 is YNNKEL (reference sequence). Here the CDR3 reads CASSQDLVSYNSPLHF. The CDR3 nucleotides read TGTGCCAGCAGCCAAGACCTAGTTAGTTATAATTCACCCCTCCACTTT.

The chain recombines TRBV28 with TRBJ2-1; 9 nucleotides line up with TRBD2. V lost 7 bases and J lost 0; bases outside the gene matches: 7. Per germline, CDR1 MDHEN and CDR2 SYDVKM. The CDR3 covers 16 residues. In nucleotides, the CDR3 is TGTGCCAGCATTACTAGCGGGTTCCCCTCCTACAATGAGCAGTTCTTC. It encodes CASITSGFPSYNEQFF.

The V call is TRBV5-6, the J call TRBJ1-5, with 9 bases lining up with TRBD1. Trimming took 0 bases from V and 6 from J; bases not matched to a gene: 7. Germline V gene lookup returns CDR1 SGHDT and CDR2 YYEEEE. CDR3 size: 16 residues. CDR3 protein: CASSLGAGQGSQPQHF. In DNA form, the CDR3 reads TGTGCCAGCAGCTTGGGGGCCGGACAGGGGAGTCAGCCCCAGCATTTT.

This clone was recorded a few times. This rearrangement joins TRBV19 to TRBJ2-1; either TRBD1 or TRBD2 may fit D (5 bases each). This CDR3 has 14 amino acids. The ends were cut back, 5 bases at V and 6 bases at J, with 14 bases in the middle. The germline V gene has CDR1 LNHDA and CDR2 SQIVND (reference sequence). CDR3 sequence reads: CASSAPGTINEQFF. Here the CDR3 DNA reads TGTGCCAGTAGTGCTCCCGGGACCATCAATGAGCAGTTCTTC.

The chain employs TRBV19 and TRBJ2-1; D not certain. In germline, CDR1 is LNHDA, CDR2 SQIVND (reference sequence). Trimming pared 3 bases from V and 7 bases from J, leaving 13 bases between. This CDR3 comprises 14 residues. This CDR3 reads CASSIQLEANEQFF. In DNA form, the CDR3 reads TGTGCCAGTAGTATCCAACTCGAAGCGAATGAGCAGTTCTTC. Drawing the rest from reference TRBV19 and TRBJ2-1, the complete variable domain is DGGITQSPKYLFRKEGQNVTLSCEQNLNHDAMYWYRQDPGQGLRLIYYSQIVNDFQKGDIAEGYSVSREKKESFPLTVTSAQKNPTAFYLCASSIQLEANEQFFGPGTRLTVL.

The genes are TRBV30 and TRBJ2-7; 8 bases are shared with TRBD2. Germline V CDR1 and CDR2: GTSNPN, SVGIG (reference sequence). V gave up 3 bases and J gave up 4 bases; unmatched junction bases: 5. This CDR3 is built from 13 residues. As DNA, the CDR3 is TGTGCCTGGAGGGGCCCTAGCGGGTACGAGCAGTACTTC. Its protein product is CAWRGPSGYEQYF.

The J gene is TRBJ1-1, the V gene TRBV20-1; no firm D call. Germline V gives CDR1 DFQATT, CDR2 SNEGSKA (reference sequence). The V gene lost 6 bases and the J gene lost 11 bases, with 16 bases spanning the gap. CDR3 length: 11 residues. The CDR3 region is CSAPRSGSAFF. As DNA, the CDR3 is TGCAGTGCCCCAAGGTCGGGTTCCGCTTTCTTT.

This clone was picked up a small number of times. The chain employs TRBV5-6 and TRBJ2-1, with a tentative D call TRBD2 (6 bases). The germline V gene encodes CDR1 SGHDT and CDR2 YYEEEE. The CDR3 extends over 13 amino acids. The V and J ends lost 7 bases and 8 bases respectively, with 16 bases between them. CDR3 sequence reads: CASAGTSRYEQFF. CDR3 in DNA: TGTGCCAGCGCAGGAACTAGCAGGTATGAGCAGTTCTTC.

CDR3 bases: TGTGCCAGCAGTCCAGGAGGTCACGAGACCCAGTACTTC. This translates into CASSPGGHETQYF. V usage is TRBV6-5 and J usage is TRBJ2-5; a weak D match, TRBD2 (5 bases). The CDR3 has 13 amino acids. The ends were cut back, 5 bases at V and 5 bases at J, with 12 bases in the middle. Per the germline V gene, CDR1 is MNHEY and CDR2 is SVGAGI.

The chain employs TRBV18 and TRBJ2-3, with 7 nucleotides matching TRBD2. Germline values: CDR1 KGHSH, CDR2 LQKENI. V lost 3 bases to trimming and J lost 1 base; unmatched junction nucleotides: 1. This CDR3 has 14 amino acids. The CDR3 bases are TGTGCCAGCTCACCCGCGGGGGGCACAGATACGCAGTATTTT. This encodes CASSPAGGTDTQYF.

The genes are TRBV18 and TRBJ1-2; the D is unclear. CDR1 is KGHSH and CDR2 is LQKENI in the germline V gene. CDR3 length: 14 amino acids. V lost 0 bases to trimming and J lost 8 bases, with 13 bases between them. The CDR3 nucleotides read TGTGCCAGCTCACCACCCGTGGAAAGGGAGGGCTACACCTTC. It is translated as CASSPPVEREGYTF.

V usage is TRBV28 and J usage is TRBJ2-1, with a weak D call TRBD2 (6 bases). CDR3 length: 13 amino acids. CDR1 and CDR2 from the germline V gene are MDHEN and SYDVKM. Trimming removed 7 bases from V and 1 base from J, with 8 bases in between. CDR3 protein: CASNGGSYNEQFF. The DNA of the CDR3 is TGTGCCAGCAATGGGGGGTCCTACAATGAGCAGTTCTTC. Full variable domain (outside the CDR3, taken from reference TRBV28 and TRBJ2-1): DVKVTQSSRYLVKRTGEKVFLECVQDMDHENMFWYRQDPGLGLRLIYFSYDVKMKEKGDIPEGYSVSREKKERFSLILESASTNQTSMYLCASNGGSYNEQFFGPGTRLTVL.

The CDR3 sequence: CASSQRDSSTRQYF. CDR3 bases: TGTGCCAGCAGCCAACGGGACTCATCCACCCGGCAGTACTTC. J is TRBJ2-7 and V is TRBV4-2; weak D call: TRBD2 (6 bases). The CDR3 loop spans 14 amino acids. The germline CDR1 and CDR2 sequences are LGHNA and YNFKEQ. V lost 2 bases, J lost 9 bases, and 17 bases lay in between.

This chain connects TRBV19 to TRBJ1-1; the D gene is possibly TRBD1 (5 bases). CDR1 LNHDA and CDR2 SQIVND come from the germline V gene (reference sequence). The CDR3 covers 13 residues. V was cut by 8 bases and J by 0 bases, with 10 bases left in between. CDR3 region: CASSVGLNTEAFF. CDR3 nucleotides: TGTGCCAGTTCAGTGGGGCTGAACACTGAAGCTTTCTTT.

This clone was picked up a small number of times. The rearrangement links TRBV5-1 to TRBJ2-6; D may be TRBD2 (5 bases). The CDR3 covers 14 residues. V lost 3 bases and J lost 8, with 12 bases in between. Germline CDR1 and CDR2: SGHRS and YFSETQ. CDR3 nucleotide sequence: TGCGCCAGCAGCTCCGGGGTAGGGTCCAACGTCCTGACTTTC. It specifies CASSSGVGSNVLTF.